Below, 29 T cell receptor beta chains from the same sample are listed, as sequenced in a study of T cell responses to AZD1222 COVID-19 vaccine. Here immunoSEQ multiplex PCR was the method, and the copy in TCRdb shows in-frame clones only, minus some. The data show around 94,000 clones, with almost 85% seen just once and over 15% held by the top ten. The sequences come from peripheral blood, collected on day 0 of AZD1222 vaccination. The receptors come from an adult in good health.

The chain is built from TRBV11-3 and TRBJ2-1; 7 bases map to TRBD1. Germline CDR1 SGHNT, CDR2 YENEEA. Trimming removed 5 bases from V and 1 base from J; junction bases left unmatched: 2. The CDR3 runs 14 residues. CDR3 protein: CASSRQGSYNEQFF. The CDR3 bases are TGTGCCAGCAGCCGACAGGGATCCTACAATGAGCAGTTCTTC.

V is TRBV6-1 and J is TRBJ1-1; D is undetermined. Germline loops: CDR1 MNHNS, CDR2 SASEGT. Trimming stripped 1 base from V and 9 bases from J, with 12 bases between. The CDR3 has 13 amino acids. This chain's CDR3 is CASSEEVLGKAFF. As DNA, the CDR3 is TGTGCCAGCAGTGAAGAAGTGCTGGGTAAAGCTTTCTTT.

The gene calls are TRBV6-5 and TRBJ2-2; 9 nucleotides agree with TRBD1. V lost 5 bases to trimming and J lost 5 bases; unmatched junction nucleotides: 3. The CDR3 is 14 amino acids. CDR1 is MNHEY, CDR2 SVGAGI, per germline. The DNA of the CDR3 is TGTGCCAGCAGTCGGACAGGGGAGACCGGGGAGCTGTTTTTT. Translating it yields CASSRTGETGELFF.

This clone was seen a few times. This sequence joins TRBV18 and TRBJ1-1; D not certain. The CDR3 spans 14 residues. Germline V CDR1 and CDR2: KGHSH, LQKENI. V lost 6 bases and J lost 1, with 12 bases in between. CDR3 sequence (DNA): TGTGCCAGCTCCCAAATGCCAGGGAACACTGAAGCTTTCTTT. Translated, it gives CASSQMPGNTEAFF.

The chain joins TRBV19 to TRBJ1-3; D uncertain. V lost 3 bases, J lost 4 bases, and 13 bases lay in between. This CDR3 is 15 amino acids long. Germline V gene sequence: CDR1 LNHDA, CDR2 SQIVND (reference sequence). The CDR3 protein is CASSIAALGGNTIYF. The CDR3, as DNA: TGTGCCAGTAGTATTGCGGCTCTCGGGGGAAACACCATATATTTT.

The gene calls are TRBV14 and TRBJ1-1; unclear D gene. The V gene's germline CDR1 is SGHDN and CDR2 FVKESK. The CDR3 is 15 amino acids. V was shortened by 4 bases and J by 0 bases, with 12 bases between the two germline ends. The DNA for the CDR3 is TGTGCCAGCAGCCCTCTCGTTAAGATGAACACTGAAGCTTTCTTT. Translation gives CASSPLVKMNTEAFF.

This clone appeared once. The chain carries TRBV29-1 and TRBJ2-3; D call uncertain. Germline CDR1 and CDR2: SQVTM and ANQGSEA. Trimming took 6 bases from V and 1 from J, leaving 8 bases between them. The CDR3 length is 12 residues. The CDR3 nucleotides read TGCAGCGTGATCGTAGGCACAGATACGCAGTATTTT. The encoded protein is CSVIVGTDTQYF.

V usage is TRBV25-1 and J usage is TRBJ1-1; 7 bases line up with TRBD1. Germline V gene data show CDR1 as MGHDK and CDR2 as SYGVNS. Losses at the gene ends were 6 bases for V and 11 bases for J; bases not matched to a gene: 6. CDR3 length: 11 amino acids. Here the CDR3 DNA reads TGTGCCAGCAGAGGGGGCTTAACGGCTTTCTTT. As protein: CASRGGLTAFF.

The rearrangement links TRBV6-2 or TRBV6-3 to TRBJ1-5; weak D call: TRBD1 (5 bases). Germline V gene lookup returns CDR1 MNHEY and CDR2 SVGEGT. The V end was cut by 2 bases, the J end by 7 bases, with 12 bases between. The CDR3 is made up of 14 amino acids. The CDR3 DNA reads as TGTGCCAGCAGTTACGGGGGATGGGGACAGCCCCAGCATTTT. Its protein product is CASSYGGWGQPQHF.

The gene calls are TRBV5-1 and TRBJ1-1; 7 bases are shared with TRBD1. The germline gives CDR1 SGHRS, CDR2 YFSETQ. Unmatched junction bases numbered 6, after V lost 0 bases and J lost 10 bases. The CDR3 spans 13 residues. CDR3 in DNA: TGCGCCAGCAGCTTGGAACTGACAGGGTCAGCTTTCTTT. This translates into CASSLELTGSAFF.

This clone appeared once. The V and J genes are TRBV5-1 and TRBJ2-1; 12 bases agree with TRBD2. Looked up from germline, CDR1 is SGHRS and CDR2 is YFSETQ. The V gene end was trimmed by 4 bases and the J gene end by 0 bases; junction bases not matched to a gene: 2. This CDR3 has 16 amino acids. CDR3 sequence: CASSPTSGSSYNEQFF. CDR3 nucleotides: TGCGCCAGCAGCCCGACTAGCGGGAGCTCCTACAATGAGCAGTTCTTC.

The rearrangement uses TRBV19 and TRBJ2-2, with D perhaps given as TRBD1 or TRBD2 (5 bases each). The germline gives CDR1 LNHDA, CDR2 SQIVND (reference sequence). The CDR3 is 15 residues long. V gave up 7 bases and J gave up 6 bases, with 18 bases separating them. The CDR3 reads CASTRDHRGAGELFF. CDR3 nucleotide sequence: TGTGCCAGTACCCGGGACCACCGAGGCGCCGGGGAGCTGTTTTTT.

This chain joins TRBV3-1 (or the pseudogene TRBV3-2) and TRBJ1-1; D perhaps matches TRBD1 (5 bases). Germline CDR1 reads LGHDT; CDR2 reads YNNKEL (reference sequence). Trimming pared 7 bases from V and 0 bases from J, leaving 21 bases between. The CDR3 loop spans 17 amino acids. CDR3 amino acids: CASNSWGGRLMNTEAFF. The CDR3 DNA is TGTGCCAGCAACTCCTGGGGGGGAAGGTTAATGAACACTGAAGCTTTCTTT.

The chain uses TRBV30 and TRBJ1-5; 8 nucleotides align to TRBD1. In germline, CDR1 is GTSNPN, CDR2 SVGIG (reference sequence). Trimming cost V 2 bases and J 0 bases; bases outside gene matches: 9. The CDR3 extends over 17 amino acids. The CDR3 DNA reads as TGTGCCTGGAGTATCCAACAGGGGGAATATAGCAATCAGCCCCAGCATTTT. Translated, it gives CAWSIQQGEYSNQPQHF. Full variable domain (missing parts from reference TRBV30 and TRBJ1-5): SQTIHQWPATLVQPVGSPLSLECTVEGTSNPNLYWYRQAAGRGLQLLFYSVGIGQISSEVPQNLSASRPQDRQFILSSKKLLLSDSGFYLCAWSIQQGEYSNQPQHFGDGTRLSIL.

This clone was seen a few times. The rearrangement links TRBV5-1 to TRBJ1-1; D gene uncertain. The germline V gene has CDR1 SGHRS and CDR2 YFSETQ. V lost 4 bases, J lost 1 base, and 11 bases lay in between. The CDR3 has 14 amino acids. CDR3 sequence (DNA): TGCGCCAGCAGCGAATTCACATCGAACACTGAAGCTTTCTTT. This sequence encodes CASSEFTSNTEAFF.

The CDR3 sequence: CASSSLTSGSSYNEQFF. In nucleotides, the CDR3 is TGTGCCAGCAGCAGCCTGACTAGCGGAAGCTCCTACAATGAGCAGTTCTTC. The rearrangement links TRBV7-6 to TRBJ2-1; TRBD2 agrees at 9 bases. With V trimmed by 5 bases and J by 0 bases, 8 bases remained unmatched. The CDR3 length is 17 residues. Per the germline V gene, CDR1 is SGHVS and CDR2 is FNYEAQ.

The chain combines TRBV18 with TRBJ2-7, with 9 bases matching TRBD1. This CDR3 region has 15 residues. After removal of 0 bases from V and 4 bases from J, the junction contained 4 bases not matched to a gene. Germline V gives CDR1 KGHSH, CDR2 LQKENI. The CDR3 loop is CASSPPGTGSYEQYF. DNA for the CDR3: TGTGCCAGCTCACCACCCGGGACAGGGAGTTACGAGCAGTACTTC. Full variable domain (remainder filled in from reference TRBV18 and TRBJ2-7): NAGVMQNPRHLVRRRGQEARLRCSPMKGHSHVYWYRQLPEEGLKFMVYLQKENIIDESGMPKERFSAEFPKEGPSILRIQQVVRGDSAAYFCASSPPGTGSYEQYFGPGTRLTVT.

This clone was counted between two and nine times. Relative to the germline gene, one junction end is altered; a read error may explain this. J is TRBJ1-3 and V is TRBV7-2; TRBD1 matches 7 bases. The CDR3 covers 15 residues. The germline CDR1 and CDR2 sequences are SGHTA and FQGNSA. CDR3 sequence (DNA): TGTGCCAGCAGAGGAACAGGGGACTCTCGAAACACCATATATTTT. Residues: CASRGTGDSRNTIYF.

This clone showed up just a few times. The chain links TRBV11-2 to TRBJ2-7, with a weak D call TRBD2 (6 bases). The V gene lost 8 bases and the J gene lost 2 bases, with 16 bases spanning the gap. Per the germline V gene, CDR1 is SGHAT and CDR2 is FQNNGV. The CDR3 is 14 amino acids. The CDR3 region has the DNA TGTGCCAGCGCCCCGGGACTCAAGACCTACGAGCAGTACTTC. Translated: CASAPGLKTYEQYF.

The chain carries TRBV24-1 and TRBJ2-7, with 7 bases that match TRBD1. The CDR3 is made up of 12 amino acids. After removal of 10 bases from V and 3 bases from J, the junction contained 5 bases not matched to a gene. Germline values: CDR1 KGHDR, CDR2 SFDVKD. The DNA for the CDR3 is TGTGCCACTACCGACAGGGTCTACGAGCAGTACGTC. As protein: CATTDRVYEQYV.

The chain links TRBV19 to TRBJ2-3; 7 bases align to TRBD2. Germline V gives CDR1 LNHDA, CDR2 SQIVND (reference sequence). V was clipped by 0 bases and J by 7 bases; unmatched bases: 7. This CDR3 region has 15 residues. CDR3 in amino acids: CASSIDEASGYTQYF. DNA of the CDR3: TGTGCCAGTAGTATAGATGAAGCTAGCGGTTATACGCAGTATTTT.

This chain uses TRBV7-8 with TRBJ2-5, with 7 bases fitting TRBD1. The junction had 4 bases not matched to a gene; V was cut back by 1 base and J by 5 bases. The CDR3 covers 14 residues. Per germline, CDR1 SGHVS and CDR2 FQNEAQ. CDR3 loop: CASSLGGGQETQYF. The CDR3 nucleotides read TGTGCCAGCAGCTTAGGAGGGGGCCAGGAGACCCAGTACTTC.

The chain links TRBV27 to TRBJ2-1, with TRBD1 matching over 9 bases. J gave up 15 bases and V 2 bases, and 5 bases lay outside the gene matches. There are 12 residues in the CDR3. CDR1 is MNHEY, CDR2 SMNVEV, per germline (reference sequence). CDR3 sequence: CASSLGTGLWFF. DNA of the CDR3: TGTGCCAGCAGTTTAGGGACAGGGCTTTGGTTCTTC.

This rearrangement joins TRBV6-2 or TRBV6-3 to TRBJ1-3, with no clear D. Germline-derived CDR1 and CDR2 are MNHEY and SVGEGT. The length of the CDR3 is 15 residues. Trimming removed 0 bases at V and 4 bases at J, with 10 bases between. The CDR3: CASSYSKQTGNTIYF. CDR3 DNA: TGTGCCAGCAGTTACTCGAAACAGACGGGAAACACCATATATTTT.

The chain is built from TRBV5-8 and TRBJ1-2; TRBD1 matches 8 bases. CDR1 and CDR2 from the germline V gene are SGHTS and YDEGEE. There are 13 residues in the CDR3. The V gene end was trimmed by 4 bases and the J gene end by 6 bases; junction bases not matched to a gene: 5. The DNA for the CDR3 is TGTGCCAGCAGCCGACAGGGGAACCATGGCTACACCTTC. Amino acids: CASSRQGNHGYTF.

The chain couples TRBV29-1 to TRBJ2-5, with D unclear. This CDR3 comprises 11 residues. Deletions cut 6 bases from V and 2 bases from J, with 7 bases between. The germline V gene encodes CDR1 SQVTM and CDR2 ANQGSEA. The chain's CDR3 is CSVRRQETQYF. Here the CDR3 DNA reads TGCAGCGTCAGACGGCAAGAGACCCAGTACTTC.

The chain employs TRBV6-4 and TRBJ2-3; a possible D gene is TRBD2 (5 bases). Germline V lookup: CDR1 MRHNA, CDR2 SNTAGT. This CDR3 has 14 residues. V was trimmed by 4 bases and J by 2 bases, leaving 10 bases between them. The CDR3 spells CASSAGEDTDTQYF. The CDR3 DNA sequence: TGTGCCAGCAGTGCCGGGGAAGACACAGATACGCAGTATTTT.

V and J are TRBV30 and TRBJ2-2, with D perhaps matching TRBD2 (5 bases). The CDR3 is made up of 16 amino acids. The germline V gene has CDR1 GTSNPN and CDR2 SVGIG (reference sequence). The V and J ends lost 1 base and 4 bases respectively, with 16 bases between them. In DNA form, the CDR3 reads TGTGCCTGGAGTGGGCTTCGAGGGAAGGGCACCGGGGAGCTGTTTTTT. Translating it yields CAWSGLRGKGTGELFF.

The rearrangement uses TRBV5-8 and TRBJ2-1, with 10 nucleotides matching TRBD2. Trimming cost V 3 bases and J 8 bases; bases outside gene matches: 8. Germline CDR1 reads SGHTS; CDR2 reads YDEGEE. The CDR3 contains 15 residues. Here the CDR3 reads CASSSPGLATHEQFF. The CDR3 DNA sequence: TGTGCCAGCAGCTCGCCGGGACTAGCGACCCATGAGCAGTTCTTC.